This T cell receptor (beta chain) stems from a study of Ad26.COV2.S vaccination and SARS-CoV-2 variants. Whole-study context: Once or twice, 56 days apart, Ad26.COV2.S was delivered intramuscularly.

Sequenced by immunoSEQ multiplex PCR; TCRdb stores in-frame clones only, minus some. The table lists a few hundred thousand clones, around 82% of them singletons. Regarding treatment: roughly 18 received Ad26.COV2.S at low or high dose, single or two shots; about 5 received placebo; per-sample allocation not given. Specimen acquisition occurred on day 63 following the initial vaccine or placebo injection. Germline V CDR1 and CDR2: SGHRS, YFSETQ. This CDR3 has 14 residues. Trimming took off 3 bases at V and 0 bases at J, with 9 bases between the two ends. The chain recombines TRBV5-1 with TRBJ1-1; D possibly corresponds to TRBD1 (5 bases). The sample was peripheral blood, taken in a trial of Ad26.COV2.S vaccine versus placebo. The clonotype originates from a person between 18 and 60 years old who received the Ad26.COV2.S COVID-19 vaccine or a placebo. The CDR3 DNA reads TGCGCCAGCAGCTCGACAGCGCTGAACACTGAAGCTTTCTTT. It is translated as CASSSTALNTEAFF.